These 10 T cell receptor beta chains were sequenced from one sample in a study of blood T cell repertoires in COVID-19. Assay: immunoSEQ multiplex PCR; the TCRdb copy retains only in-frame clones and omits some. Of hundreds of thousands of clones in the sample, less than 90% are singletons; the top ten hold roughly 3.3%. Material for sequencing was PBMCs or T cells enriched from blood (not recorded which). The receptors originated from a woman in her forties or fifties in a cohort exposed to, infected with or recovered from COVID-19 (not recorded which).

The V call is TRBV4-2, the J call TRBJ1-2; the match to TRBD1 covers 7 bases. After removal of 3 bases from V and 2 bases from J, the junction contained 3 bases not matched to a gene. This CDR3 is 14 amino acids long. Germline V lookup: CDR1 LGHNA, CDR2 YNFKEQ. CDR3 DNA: TGTGCCAGCAGCCAGGGGGGACAGAACTATGGCTACACCTTC. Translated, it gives CASSQGGQNYGYTF.

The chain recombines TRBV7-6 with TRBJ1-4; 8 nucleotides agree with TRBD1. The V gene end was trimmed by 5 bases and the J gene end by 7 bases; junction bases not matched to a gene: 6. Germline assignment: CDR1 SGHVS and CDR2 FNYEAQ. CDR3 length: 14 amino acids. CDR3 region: CASSPQGVGEKLFF. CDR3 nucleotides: TGTGCCAGCAGCCCACAGGGGGTTGGTGAAAAACTGTTTTTT.

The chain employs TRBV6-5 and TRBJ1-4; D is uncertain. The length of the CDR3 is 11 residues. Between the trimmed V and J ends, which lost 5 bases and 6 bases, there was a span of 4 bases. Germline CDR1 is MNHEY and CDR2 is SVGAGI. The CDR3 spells CASSPDEKLFF. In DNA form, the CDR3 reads TGTGCCAGCAGTCCGGATGAAAAACTGTTTTTT.

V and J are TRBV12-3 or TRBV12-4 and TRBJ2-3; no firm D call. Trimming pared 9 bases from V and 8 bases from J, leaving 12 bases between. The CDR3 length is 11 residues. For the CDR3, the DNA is TGTGCCAGTAGCTCGCGAGGTACGCAGTATTTT. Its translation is CASSSRGTQYF.

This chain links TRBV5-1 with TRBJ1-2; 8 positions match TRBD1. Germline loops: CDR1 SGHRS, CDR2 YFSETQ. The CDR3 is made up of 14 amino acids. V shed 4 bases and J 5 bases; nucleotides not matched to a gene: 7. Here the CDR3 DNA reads TGCGCCAGCAGCGGAGGGCAGGGGGCTTATGGCTACACCTTC. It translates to CASSGGQGAYGYTF.

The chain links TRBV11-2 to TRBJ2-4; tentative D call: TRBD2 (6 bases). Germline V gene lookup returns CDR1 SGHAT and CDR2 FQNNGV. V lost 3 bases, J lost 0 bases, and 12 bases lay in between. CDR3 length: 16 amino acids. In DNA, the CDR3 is TGTGCCAGCAGCTTGGAGGGAACACTAGCCAAAAACATTCAGTACTTC. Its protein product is CASSLEGTLAKNIQYF.

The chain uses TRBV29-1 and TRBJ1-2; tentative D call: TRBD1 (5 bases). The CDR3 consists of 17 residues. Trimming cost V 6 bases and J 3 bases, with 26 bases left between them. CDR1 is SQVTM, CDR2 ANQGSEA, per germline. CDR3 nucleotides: TGCAGCGTCCCCCGGGTAGAACAAGGGGCGCTCGACTATGGCTACACCTTC. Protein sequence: CSVPRVEQGALDYGYTF.

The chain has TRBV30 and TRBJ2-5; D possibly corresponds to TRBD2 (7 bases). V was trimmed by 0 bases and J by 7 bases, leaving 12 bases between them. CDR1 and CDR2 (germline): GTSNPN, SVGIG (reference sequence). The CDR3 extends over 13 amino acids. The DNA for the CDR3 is TGTGCCTGGAGTGTAAGGGGGGGAGGGACCCAGTACTTC. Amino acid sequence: CAWSVRGGGTQYF.

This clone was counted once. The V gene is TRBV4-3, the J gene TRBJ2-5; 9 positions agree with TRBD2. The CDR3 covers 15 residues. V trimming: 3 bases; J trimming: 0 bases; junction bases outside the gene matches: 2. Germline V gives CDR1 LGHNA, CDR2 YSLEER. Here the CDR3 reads CASSHSGGYQETQYF. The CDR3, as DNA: TGCGCCAGCAGCCACAGCGGGGGGTACCAAGAGACCCAGTACTTC.

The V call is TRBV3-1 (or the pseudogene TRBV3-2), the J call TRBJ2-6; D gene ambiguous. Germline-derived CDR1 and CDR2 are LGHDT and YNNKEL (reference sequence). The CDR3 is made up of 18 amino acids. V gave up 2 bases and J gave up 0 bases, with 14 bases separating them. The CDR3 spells CASSQSPHTNSGANVLTF. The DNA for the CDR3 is TGTGCCAGCAGCCAAAGCCCTCATACGAACTCTGGGGCCAACGTCCTGACTTTC.